This passage covers 18 T cell receptor delta chains from one sample sequenced in a study of DNA immune sequencing with unique molecular identifiers. Primers for all 8 TRDV and 4 TRDJ genes amplified genomic DNA in 32-plex. Adapter PCR followed 3 barcoding PCR cycles that attached a 12-nucleotide UMI. TCRdb reanalyzed the multiplex PCR reads using CATT. Among 850 to 950 delta-chain clones listed, roughly 30% were seen once. Sequencing was carried out using gamma-delta T cells from PBMCs. Source of these receptors: a human donor in good health.

Note on this clone: The protein that TCRdb holds for this DNA derives from a much larger clone and differs from the translated DNA at residue 12, which likely indicates a read error; the protein shown here is translated from the DNA. The CDR3 loop reads CAFIAGGYEVPEKLIF. The CDR3 region has the DNA TGTGCCTTTATTGCCGGGGGATACGAGGTACCCGAAAAACTCATCTTT. The rearrangement joins TRDV3 to TRDJ1, with 10 bases identical to TRDD3. This CDR3 is 16 amino acids long. CDR1 and CDR2 from the germline V gene are TVYSNPD and GDNSRS (reference sequence).

Note on this clone: TCRdb records a much larger clone's protein for this DNA, with a difference at residue 4 that likely arises from a read error; the protein given is the translation of the DNA. This chain uses TRDV3 with TRDJ1; 10 bases agree with TRDD3. Germline CDR1 TVYSNPD, CDR2 GDNSRS (reference sequence). The CDR3 loop spans 16 amino acids. With V trimmed by 1 base and J by 3 bases, 11 bases remained unmatched. The CDR3 region is CAFNAGGYEVPDKLIF. In DNA, the CDR3 is TGTGCCTTTAATGCCGGGGGATACGAGGTACCCGATAAACTCATCTTT.

As to this clone: TCRdb pairs this DNA with a much larger clone's protein that differs at residue 10, likely a read error; the protein shown was translated from the DNA. This chain links TRDV1 with TRDJ1; D is possibly TRDD3 (5 bases). The CDR3 totals 19 residues. V shed 0 bases and J shed 3 bases, with 23 bases lying between them. Looked up from germline, CDR1 is TSWWSYY and CDR2 is QGS. CDR3: CALGELPSPKGSRADKLIF. The CDR3 DNA is TGTGCTCTTGGGGAACTTCCCTCCCCGAAGGGATCTCGGGCCGATAAACTCATCTTT.

Of note for this clone: The protein held in TCRdb is that of a much larger clone and does not match this DNA's translation at residue 2, likely because of a read error; the protein shown is translated from the DNA. The V call is TRDV3, the J call TRDJ1; 10 bases fit TRDD3. Germline-derived CDR1 and CDR2 are TVYSNPD and GDNSRS (reference sequence). The CDR3 contains 16 residues. CDR3 coding DNA: TGTTCCTTTATTGCCGGGGGATACGAGGTACCCGATAAACTCATCTTT. This translates into CSFIAGGYEVPDKLIF.

This clone is large. Additional DNA sequences in this sample encode the identical CDR3. V usage is TRDV1 and J usage is TRDJ1; a weak D match, TRDD3 (5 bases). Per the germline V gene, CDR1 is TSWWSYY and CDR2 is QGS. Trimming stripped 0 bases from V and 3 bases from J, with 23 bases between. This CDR3 has 19 residues. Here the CDR3 reads CALGELPSPMGSRADKLIF. The DNA for the CDR3 is TGTGCTCTTGGGGAACTTCCCTCCCCGATGGGATCTCGGGCCGATAAACTCATCTTT.

This clone was recorded a few times. The rearrangement uses TRDV1 and TRDJ1; possibly TRDD3 for D (5 bases). The CDR3 spans 18 residues. The V gene lost 7 bases and the J gene lost 2 bases, with 26 bases spanning the gap. Germline CDR1 is TSWWSYY and CDR2 is QGS. In DNA, the CDR3 is TGTGCTCTTGAGGTTAGAGGGGGGTCTACCCCGGGGACCGATAAACTCATCTTT. This encodes CALEVRGGSTPGTDKLIF.

This clone came up a few times. This chain links TRDV2 with TRDJ1; 9 nucleotides align to TRDD3. CDR3 size: 18 residues. Per germline, CDR1 GEAIGNYY and CDR2 EKD. The V segment lost 3 bases and the J segment 0 bases; nucleotides outside the gene matches: 13. CDR3 nucleotide sequence: TGTGCCTGTGACGTACTTACTGGGGGAGAGACGTACACCGATAAACTCATCTTT. Translation: CACDVLTGGETYTDKLIF.

In the case of this clone: TCRdb's protein, taken from a much larger clone, differs from this DNA's translation at residue 9, likely owing to a read error; the protein displayed comes from the DNA. V usage is TRDV1 and J usage is TRDJ1; 8 nucleotides match TRDD3. V lost 0 bases and J lost 8; bases outside the gene matches: 32. CDR1 and CDR2 (germline): TSWWSYY, QGS. The CDR3 runs 23 residues. Here the CDR3 reads CALGELVTLSSGGYPIFCEKLIF. DNA for the CDR3: TGTGCTCTTGGGGAACTAGTCACGCTTTCTTCCGGGGGATATCCCATTTTCTGCGAAAAACTCATCTTT.

On this clone: TCRdb pairs this DNA with a much larger clone's protein that differs at residue 13, likely a read error; the protein shown was translated from the DNA. In DNA, the CDR3 is TGTGCCTTTATTGCCGGGGGATACGAGGTACCCGATATACTCATCTTT. The encoded protein is CAFIAGGYEVPDILIF. This chain connects TRDV3 to TRDJ2; 10 nucleotides agree with TRDD3. The J call may be mistaken, given a closer DNA end match to TRDJ1. Germline CDR1 and CDR2: TVYSNPD and GDNSRS (reference sequence). This CDR3 contains 16 residues.

About this clone: A far larger clone differs by one base, so this is likely a read error. Distinct nucleotide sequences in the sample also encode this CDR3. The chain joins TRDV3 to TRDJ1; no clear D gene. The CDR3 covers 16 residues. The V gene's germline CDR1 is TVYSNPD and CDR2 GDNSRS (reference sequence). The CDR3 here is CAFFGLGGGLADKLIF. CDR3 DNA: TGTGCCTTTTTCGGCTTAGGCGGTGGGCTTGCCGATAAACTCATTTTT. The full variable domain, with the rest looked up from reference TRDV3 and TRDJ1, is CDKVTQSSPDQTVASGSEVVLLCTYDTVYSNPDLFWYRIRPDYSFQFVFYGDNSRSEGADFTQGRFSVKHILTQKAFHLVISPVRTEDSATYYCAFFGLGGGLADKLIFGKGTRVTVEP.

This clone is classed as medium-sized. The chain uses TRDV2 and TRDJ1; 8 bases map to TRDD3. V was pared by 5 bases and J by 0 bases, with 19 bases of the junction left unmatched. This CDR3 has 19 residues. Germline V gene lookup returns CDR1 GEAIGNYY and CDR2 EKD. The CDR3 here is CACAPLLGGTASYTDKLIF. The CDR3 region has the DNA TGTGCCTGTGCCCCCTTACTGGGGGGCACCGCCTCGTACACCGATAAACTCATCTTT.

To note about this clone: This DNA's translation and the protein TCRdb lists, from a much larger clone, do not match at residue 22, likely due to a read error; the protein shown is translated from the DNA. The CDR3 loop reads CALGHGECLLLLATGGYKFSTYKLIF. The CDR3 DNA sequence: TGTGCTCTTGGGCATGGAGAGTGCCTTCTTCTGCTAGCTACTGGGGGATACAAATTCTCCACCTATAAACTCATCTTT. The chain couples TRDV1 to TRDJ1; TRDD3 matches 12 bases. Germline assignment: CDR1 TSWWSYY and CDR2 QGS. This CDR3 has 26 amino acids.

On this clone itself: The likely explanation is a read error, given a far larger clone one base away. Other nucleotide sequences from this sample produce the same CDR3. The V call is TRDV3, the J call TRDJ1; D is unresolved. This CDR3 contains 16 residues. Germline V gene data show CDR1 as TVYSNPD and CDR2 as GDNSRS (reference sequence). In nucleotides, the CDR3 is TGTGCTTTTTTCGGCTTAGGCGGTGGGCTTGCCGATAAACTCATCTTT. Amino acids: CAFFGLGGGLADKLIF.

This clone has only a few counts. A read error likely explains this, since a far larger clone differs by one base. The chain couples TRDV3 to TRDJ1; maybe TRDD3 (6 bases). The CDR3 covers 19 residues. Germline CDR1 reads TVYSNPD; CDR2 reads GDNSRS (reference sequence). Trimming removed 2 bases from V and 7 bases from J, with 35 bases in between. The CDR3 DNA reads TGTGCCTTTTCGGGACCAATGCTCTCTGAGGGATATGCCCTGGGTAAACTCATCTTT. It specifies CAFSGPMLSEGYALGKLIF.

In this sample, this clone turned up a few times. The protein recorded in TCRdb matches a much larger clone and deviates from this DNA's translation at residue 8, suggesting a read error; the protein here is obtained by translating the DNA. The rearrangement uses TRDV2 and TRDJ1; tentative D call: TRDD3 (6 bases). This CDR3 has 16 amino acids. Trimming shortened V by 3 bases and J by 0 bases, and 16 bases separated the two germline ends. The germline gives CDR1 GEAIGNYY, CDR2 EKD. CDR3 DNA: TGTGCCTGTGACGGCCTGGGGCGCTCATACACCGATAAACTCATCTTT. Translation gives CACDGLGRSYTDKLIF.

As regards this clone: The protein held in TCRdb is that of a much larger clone and does not match this DNA's translation at residue 11, likely because of a read error; the protein shown is translated from the DNA. The rearrangement links TRDV3 to TRDJ1; no firm D call. Looked up from germline, CDR1 is TVYSNPD and CDR2 is GDNSRS (reference sequence). There are 16 residues in the CDR3. V was shortened by 2 bases and J by 3 bases, with 22 bases between the two germline ends. CDR3 sequence: CAFFGLGGGLPDKLIF. CDR3 DNA: TGTGCCTTTTTCGGCTTAGGCGGTGGGCTTCCCGATAAACTCATCTTT.

This clone was observed a few times. This chain links TRDV2 with TRDJ1; 8 positions match TRDD3. V lost 3 bases, J lost 4 bases, and 21 bases stayed unmatched. CDR1 and CDR2 (germline): GEAIGNYY, EKD. CDR3 size: 19 residues. The CDR3 region has the DNA TGTGCCTGTGACCAAGTTGTGGGGGATTCTTATGAACCGATCGATAAACTCATCTTT. Translation: CACDQVVGDSYEPIDKLIF.

A note on this clone: The protein TCRdb lists belongs to a much larger clone and differs from this DNA's translation at residue 10, which points to a read error; the protein shown is made from the DNA. The rearrangement joins TRDV3 to TRDJ1; D is uncertain. CDR3 length: 16 residues. Trimming removed 2 bases from V and 3 bases from J, with 22 bases in between. The germline gives CDR1 TVYSNPD, CDR2 GDNSRS (reference sequence). CDR3 loop: CAFFGLGGGPADKLIF. Written as DNA, the CDR3 is TGTGCCTTTTTCGGCTTAGGCGGTGGGCCTGCCGATAAACTCATCTTT.